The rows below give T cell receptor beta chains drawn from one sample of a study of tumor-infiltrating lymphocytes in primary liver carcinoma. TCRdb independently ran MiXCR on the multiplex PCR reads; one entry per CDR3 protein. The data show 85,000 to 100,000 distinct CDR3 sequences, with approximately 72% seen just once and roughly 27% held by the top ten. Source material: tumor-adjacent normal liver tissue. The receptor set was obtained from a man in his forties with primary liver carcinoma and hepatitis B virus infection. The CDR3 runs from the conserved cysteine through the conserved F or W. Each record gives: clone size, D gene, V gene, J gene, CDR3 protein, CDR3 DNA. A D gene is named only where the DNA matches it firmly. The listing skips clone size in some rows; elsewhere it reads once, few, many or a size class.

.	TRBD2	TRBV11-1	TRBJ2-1	CVSSFGLGLAGTSYSEQFF	TGTGTCAGCAGCTTTGGACTCGGACTAGCGGGAACCTCCTACAGTGAGCAGTTCTTC
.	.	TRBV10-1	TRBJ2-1	CARSPRGSSGEQFF	TGCGCCAGAAGCCCTAGAGGGAGTTCGGGTGAGCAGTTCTTC
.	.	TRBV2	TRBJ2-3	CASRTPDGDTDTQYF	TGTGCCAGCAGAACCCCGGACGGGGACACAGATACGCAGTATTTT
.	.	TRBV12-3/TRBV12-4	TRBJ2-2	CASSLCGAAAGTGGLFF	TGTGCCAGCAGTTTATGCGGAGCGGCAGCAGGCACCGGGGGGCTGTTTTTT
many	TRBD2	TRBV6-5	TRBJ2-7	CASKDGGAAYEQYF	TGTGCCAGCAAAGACGGGGGGGCTGCCTACGAGCAGTACTTC
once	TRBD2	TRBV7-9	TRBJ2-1	CASSTTSGSSPVGEQFF	TGTGCCAGCAGCACTACTAGCGGGTCCTCCCCGGTGGGTGAGCAGTTCTTC
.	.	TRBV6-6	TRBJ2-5	CASSYGNRVQATQYF	TGTGCCAGCAGTTACGGTAATAGAGTACAAGCGACCCAGTACTTC
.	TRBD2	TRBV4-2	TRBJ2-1	CANNQDLAGSMDGQFF	TGTGCCAACAACCAAGACCTAGCGGGATCGATGGATGGGCAGTTCTTC
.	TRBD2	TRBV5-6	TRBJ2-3	CSSSSRGLAGITDTRYF	TGTTCCAGCAGCTCGAGGGGACTAGCAGGTATCACAGATACGCGGTATTTT
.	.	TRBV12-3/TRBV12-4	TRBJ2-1	CANSLGAVEQFF	TGTGCCAACAGTTTGGGGGCTGTCGAGCAGTTCTTC
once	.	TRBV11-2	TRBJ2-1	CPSSLGVGHEQFF	TGTCCCAGCAGCTTAGGTGTGGGACATGAGCAGTTCTTC
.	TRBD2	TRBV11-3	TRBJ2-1	CTSSLPGTGGRGEQFF	TGTACCAGTAGCTTACCAGGGACTGGCGGGAGAGGTGAGCAGTTCTTC
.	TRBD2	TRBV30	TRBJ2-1	CAWSVRVLADSYNEQFF	TGTGCCTGGAGTGTACGGGTGCTAGCGGACTCCTACAATGAGCAGTTCTTC
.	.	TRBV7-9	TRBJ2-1	CASSLAGVHYNEQFF	TGTGCCAGCAGCTTGGCAGGGGTCCACTACAATGAGCAGTTCTTC
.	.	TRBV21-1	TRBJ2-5	CASLDHSTQYF	TGTGCCAGCCTCGATCACTCCACCCAGTACTTC
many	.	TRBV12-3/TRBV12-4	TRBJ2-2	CASTVSGIAGELFF	TGTGCCAGCACCGTTAGCGGAATCGCCGGGGAGCTGTTTTTT
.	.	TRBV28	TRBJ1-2	CATQATLRGYGYTF	TGTGCCACCCAAGCGACTCTACGTGGGTATGGCTACACCTTC
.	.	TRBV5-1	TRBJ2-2	CASSLEGNAGELFF	TGCGCCAGCAGCTTAGAGGGGAACGCCGGGGAGCTGTTTTTT
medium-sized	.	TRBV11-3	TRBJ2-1	CASSLGGLGPYNEQFF	TGTGCCAGCAGCTTAGGTGGGCTTGGTCCGTACAATGAGCAGTTCTTC
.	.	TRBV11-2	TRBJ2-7	CASSLDRYSAYEQYF	TGTGCCAGCAGCTTAGATCGTTACTCTGCTTACGAACAGTACTTC
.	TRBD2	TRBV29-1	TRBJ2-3	CSVAGGEQRVTDMQYF	TGCAGCGTTGCCGGGGGGGAGCAGAGAGTCACAGATATGCAGTACTTT
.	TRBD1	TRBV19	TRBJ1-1	CASASRGWNTEAFF	TGTGCCAGTGCGTCCAGGGGGTGGAACACTGAAGCTTTCTTT
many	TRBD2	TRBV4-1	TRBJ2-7	CASSQERGGRYEQYF	TGCGCCAGCAGCCAAGAGAGGGGAGGGAGGTACGAGCAGTACTTC
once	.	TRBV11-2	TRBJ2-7	CGNSPGGGEQYF	TGTGGCAACAGCCCCGGGGGAGGCGAGCAGTACTTC
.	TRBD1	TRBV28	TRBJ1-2	CASTWDRRGYTF	TGTGCCAGCACCTGGGACAGGCGGGGCTACACCTTC
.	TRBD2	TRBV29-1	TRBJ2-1	CGVFSGLINEQFF	TGCGGCGTATTTAGCGGGCTGATCAATGAGCAGTTCTTC
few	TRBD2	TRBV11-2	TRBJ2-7	CANSRSGLAGTYEQYF	TGTGCCAACAGCCGGTCTGGACTAGCGGGAACCTACGAACAGTACTTC
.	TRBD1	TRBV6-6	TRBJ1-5	CDSSPGPLGTGVGTQHF	TGTGACAGCAGTCCGGGACCTCTAGGGACAGGGGTAGGCACTCAGCATTTT
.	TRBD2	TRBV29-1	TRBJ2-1	CIVGLAHPYNEQFF	TGCATCGTTGGACTAGCCCACCCGTACAATGAGCAGTTCTTC
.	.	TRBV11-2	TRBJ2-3	CACSTRPEADTLYF	TGTGCCTGCAGCACCCGACCCGAAGCAGATACGCTGTATTTT
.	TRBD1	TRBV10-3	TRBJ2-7	CAIGQGQSSYEQYF	TGTGCCATTGGACAGGGTCAGAGCTCCTACGAGCAGTACTTC